This T cell receptor (beta chain) appears in the sequencing data of a study of blood T cell repertoires in COVID-19. Here immunoSEQ multiplex PCR was the method, and the copy in TCRdb shows in-frame clones only, minus some. The table includes around 73,000 clones, about 74% detected once. The junction had 8 bases not matched to a gene; V was cut back by 2 bases and J by 7 bases. The CDR3 has 15 amino acids. Germline V gene sequence: CDR1 LNHNV, CDR2 YYDKDF (reference sequence). One Seattle source followed patients from active infection through their disease course. The chain uses TRBV15 and TRBJ1-2, with 9 bases lining up with TRBD1. This sequence was found in a man in his 70s with COVID-19, enrolled during active disease. The specimen sequenced was peripheral blood. The CDR3 DNA sequence: TGTGCCACCAGCAGACAGCTCGGACAGGGGTCTGGCTACACCTTC. Its protein product is CATSRQLGQGSGYTF.